This passage covers 13 T cell receptor beta chains from one sample sequenced in a study of blood T cell repertoires in COVID-19. Sequencing used immunoSEQ multiplex PCR; TCRdb keeps in-frame clones, though not all of them. The sample holds around 35,000 clones, 65% to 85% seen once. Sequencing was done on a sample of peripheral blood. The origin of the receptors is a man between 65 and 80 years old with COVID-19, enrolled during active disease.

The V call is TRBV5-1, the J call TRBJ2-6; D unresolved. The V end lost 4 bases, the J end lost 1 base, and 9 bases lay between the germline ends. CDR3 length equals 15 residues. Germline CDR1 and CDR2: SGHRS and YFSETQ. CDR3 in DNA: TGCGCCAGCAGCCGCGAGGTGTCTGGGGCCAACGTCCTGACTTTC. Translating it yields CASSREVSGANVLTF.

The chain uses TRBV2 and TRBJ2-7; a possible D gene is TRBD1 (6 bases). CDR1 and CDR2 (germline): SNHLY, FYNNEI. This CDR3 comprises 14 residues. V was shortened by 7 bases and J by 5 bases, with 18 bases between the two germline ends. The CDR3 DNA follows: TGTGCCAGCACCGCCCTGAGGGGGTTCGACGAGCAGTACTTC. Translating it yields CASTALRGFDEQYF.

The rearrangement joins TRBV7-2 to TRBJ1-1, with TRBD1 as a possible D gene (5 bases). CDR1 and CDR2 from the germline V gene are SGHTA and FQGNSA. V was trimmed by 4 bases and J by 0 bases, leaving 9 bases between them. The CDR3 has 14 amino acids. The CDR3 protein is CASSSNRMNTEAFF. CDR3 nucleotide sequence: TGTGCCAGCAGCTCGAACAGGATGAACACTGAAGCTTTCTTT.

In this sample, this clone turned up once. The chain employs TRBV12-3 or TRBV12-4 and TRBJ2-2; TRBD2 might be the D (6 bases). The CDR3 totals 13 residues. Trimming pared 3 bases from V and 6 bases from J, leaving 8 bases between. Here the CDR3 reads CASSLWGAGELFF. The CDR3 DNA sequence: TGTGCCAGCAGTTTGTGGGGGGCCGGGGAGCTGTTTTTT.

This clone was seen just once. The rearrangement joins TRBV7-2 to TRBJ1-5; 10 bases align to TRBD1. Per the germline V gene, CDR1 is SGHTA and CDR2 is FQGNSA. Losses at the gene ends were 4 bases for V and 0 bases for J; bases not matched to a gene: 9. This CDR3 has 18 amino acids. This CDR3 reads CASSSGQGGFYSNQPQHF. The CDR3 DNA reads as TGTGCCAGCAGCTCCGGACAGGGGGGTTTTTATAGCAATCAGCCCCAGCATTTT.

This clone was seen once. The CDR3 sequence: CATQDRGFTNEKLFF. CDR3 nucleotide sequence: TGTGCCACCCAGGACAGGGGTTTCACTAATGAAAAACTGTTTTTT. The chain is built from TRBV27 and TRBJ1-4, with 9 nucleotides matching TRBD1. The CDR3 consists of 15 residues. CDR1 and CDR2 (germline): MNHEY, SMNVEV (reference sequence). With V trimmed by 10 bases and J by 2 bases, 8 bases remained unmatched.

The chain carries TRBV5-4 and TRBJ1-5, with a possible D match to TRBD1 (6 bases). V lost 0 bases, J lost 0 bases, and 13 bases lay in between. Germline V gene data show CDR1 as SGHNT and CDR2 as YYREEE (reference sequence). The CDR3 totals 17 residues. The CDR3 DNA reads TGTGCCAGCAGCTTGGGAGGGGGGGTCTATAGCAATCAGCCCCAGCATTTT. Translation gives CASSLGGGVYSNQPQHF.

The chain couples TRBV3-1 (or the pseudogene TRBV3-2) to TRBJ2-2; D is unclear. Trimming cost V 2 bases and J 5 bases, with 3 bases left between them. This CDR3 has 12 residues. CDR1 is LGHDT and CDR2 is YNNKEL in the germline V gene (reference sequence). CDR3 region: CASSQLTGELFF. As DNA, the CDR3 is TGTGCCAGCAGCCAATTAACCGGGGAGCTGTTTTTT.

This chain links TRBV28 with TRBJ1-6, with D possibly being TRBD1 (5 bases). The germline V gene has CDR1 MDHEN and CDR2 SYDVKM. Between the trimmed V and J ends, which lost 3 bases and 10 bases, there was a span of 16 bases. The CDR3 runs 15 residues. The CDR3 coding sequence is TGTGCCAGCAGTTTTAGGCAGGGTGTTCGGTCACCCCTCCACTTT. Residues: CASSFRQGVRSPLHF.

This rearrangement joins TRBV4-1 to TRBJ1-4, with 8 bases fitting TRBD1. The CDR3 contains 16 residues. CDR1 is MGHRA, CDR2 YSYEKL, per germline. V shed 4 bases, J shed 7 bases, and the junction held 11 bases outside the gene matches. CDR3 sequence reads: CASSPTRTGRVEKLFF. Here the CDR3 DNA reads TGCGCCAGCAGCCCTACGAGGACAGGGCGGGTTGAAAAACTGTTTTTT.

The V call is TRBV21-1, the J call TRBJ2-4; the table gives TRBD1 as D, unverified against the DNA. TRBV21-1 is a pseudogene segment. CDR3 length: 15 residues. The CDR3 bases are TGTGCCAGCAGCAAGCCTCTGGGGGCGATAAACATTCAGTACTTC. Its protein is CASSKPLGAINIQYF.

This clone appeared a few times. The chain employs TRBV11-2 and TRBJ2-5; possible D gene TRBD1, 5 bases. Trimming shortened V by 6 bases and J by 6 bases, and 17 bases separated the two germline ends. CDR1 is SGHAT and CDR2 is FQNNGV in the germline V gene. This CDR3 has 14 amino acids. Written as DNA, the CDR3 is TGTGCCAGCAGAGGGCAGGGTGAATGGAAGACCCAGTACTTC. It specifies CASRGQGEWKTQYF. Complete variable domain (other parts from reference TRBV11-2 and TRBJ2-5): EAGVAQSPRYKIIEKRQSVAFWCNPISGHATLYWYQQILGQGPKLLIQFQNNGVVDDSQLPKDRFSAERLKGVDSTLKIQPAKLEDSAVYLCASRGQGEWKTQYFGPGTRLLVL.

The chain carries TRBV28 and TRBJ2-1; D might be TRBD2 (6 bases). The CDR3 runs to 15 residues. Germline CDR1 is MDHEN and CDR2 is SYDVKM. Trimming took 6 bases from V and 3 from J, leaving 15 bases between them. The CDR3 loop is CASRPRDLIYNEQFF. The CDR3 DNA is TGTGCCAGCAGGCCCCGGGACTTGATCTACAATGAGCAGTTCTTC. The full variable domain, rest sourced from reference TRBV28 and TRBJ2-1, is DVKVTQSSRYLVKRTGEKVFLECVQDMDHENMFWYRQDPGLGLRLIYFSYDVKMKEKGDIPEGYSVSREKKERFSLILESASTNQTSMYLCASRPRDLIYNEQFFGPGTRLTVL.